The 30 T cell receptor beta chains reported below all come from one sample, sequenced in a study of cytomegalovirus exposure and HLA in healthy donors. PCR primers comprised 60 Vbeta and 13 Jbeta primers. Assay: immunoSEQ multiplex PCR; the TCRdb copy retains only in-frame clones and omits some. This sample carries 55,000 to 75,000 clones, 60% to 80% of them seen once, and the ten largest clones take less than 20%. The sequenced sample consisted of PBMCs. These TCRs come from a middle-aged man in good health and CMV-seropositive.

The chain couples TRBV5-6 to TRBJ2-7; 8 bases are shared with TRBD1. Germline CDR1 is SGHDT and CDR2 is YYEEEE. The V gene end was trimmed by 5 bases and the J gene end by 2 bases; junction bases not matched to a gene: 12. The CDR3 loop spans 16 amino acids. As DNA, the CDR3 is TGTGCCAGCAGTCGATTGACCCGGGACAGGCCCTACGAGCAGTACTTC. This codes for CASSRLTRDRPYEQYF. Combining the CDR3 with reference TRBV5-6 and TRBJ2-7 gives the whole variable domain DAGVTQSPTHLIKTRGQQVTLRCSPKSGHDTVSWYQQALGQGPQFIFQYYEEEERQRGNFPDRFSGHQFPNYSSELNVNALLLGDSALYLCASSRLTRDRPYEQYFGPGTRLTVT.

The rearrangement links TRBV19 to TRBJ1-6; the D is unclear. There are 12 residues in the CDR3. Germline V gene lookup returns CDR1 LNHDA and CDR2 SQIVND (reference sequence). Between the trimmed V and J ends, which lost 6 bases and 7 bases, there was a span of 7 bases. DNA for the CDR3: TGTGCCAGTAGCCCCGGGAATTCACCCCTCCACTTT. This translates into CASSPGNSPLHF. Filled out from reference TRBV19 and TRBJ1-6, the complete variable domain reads DGGITQSPKYLFRKEGQNVTLSCEQNLNHDAMYWYRQDPGQGLRLIYYSQIVNDFQKGDIAEGYSVSREKKESFPLTVTSAQKNPTAFYLCASSPGNSPLHFGNGTRLTVT.

This clone turned up a few times. This rearrangement joins TRBV6-1 to TRBJ1-2; 7 bases are shared with TRBD1. J was trimmed by 1 base and V by 3 bases; bases with no gene match: 8. Germline V lookup: CDR1 MNHNS, CDR2 SASEGT. This CDR3 is 16 amino acids long. In DNA, the CDR3 is TGTGCCAGCAGTGATTTCCGGGACAGCATTAACTATGGCTACACCTTC. Protein product: CASSDFRDSINYGYTF.

V usage is TRBV12-5 and J usage is TRBJ2-1, with D possibly matching TRBD1 (6 bases). Germline-derived CDR1 and CDR2 are LGHNT and FRNRAP. The CDR3 is 14 residues long. V was trimmed by 5 bases and J by 7 bases, leaving 15 bases between them. CDR3 sequence (DNA): TGTGCTAGTGGTCTCTTCCCAGGGGCGAATGAGCAGTTCTTC. Protein: CASGLFPGANEQFF.

The V gene is TRBV19, the J gene TRBJ1-6; 7 nucleotides align to TRBD1. This CDR3 is built from 13 residues. Germline loops: CDR1 LNHDA, CDR2 SQIVND (reference sequence). V trimming: 5 bases; J trimming: 10 bases; junction bases outside the gene matches: 5. This CDR3 reads CASSATGQSPLHF. As DNA, the CDR3 is TGTGCCAGTAGTGCGACAGGGCAGTCACCCCTCCACTTT.

This clone was detected a few times. The rearrangement links TRBV7-2 to TRBJ2-5, with a weak D call TRBD2 (6 bases). Per germline, CDR1 SGHTA and CDR2 FQGNSA. The CDR3 has 13 amino acids. The ends were cut back, 2 bases at V and 11 bases at J, with 15 bases in the middle. The CDR3 sequence: CASSLLTSLEQYF. Here the CDR3 DNA reads TGTGCCAGCAGCTTACTGACTAGTTTAGAGCAGTACTTC.

The gene calls are TRBV7-2 and TRBJ2-1; D may be TRBD1 (6 bases). This CDR3 is 15 amino acids long. Germline V lookup: CDR1 SGHTA, CDR2 FQGNSA. Trimming shortened V by 5 bases and J by 2 bases, and 13 bases separated the two germline ends. The CDR3 region has the DNA TGTGCCAGCAGCCCTACGCGGACAGCCTACAATGAGCAGTTCTTC. This sequence encodes CASSPTRTAYNEQFF.

The rearrangement joins TRBV27 to TRBJ2-2; D possibly corresponds to TRBD2 (6 bases). This CDR3 has 13 amino acids. V was cut by 3 bases and J by 4 bases, with 6 bases left in between. Germline loops: CDR1 MNHEY, CDR2 SMNVEV (reference sequence). CDR3 sequence reads: CASSLGGTGELFF. The CDR3, as DNA: TGTGCCAGCAGTTTGGGGGGCACCGGGGAGCTGTTTTTT.

This clone was seen more than once but under ten times. The chain couples TRBV2 to TRBJ1-2, with 7 bases fitting TRBD1. The trim removed 5 bases at V and 3 bases at J, leaving 6 bases unmatched. The CDR3 sequence is 14 residues long. From germline, CDR1 is SNHLY and CDR2 FYNNEI. The chain's CDR3 is CASSTTGQHYGYTF. The CDR3 DNA sequence: TGTGCCAGCAGTACTACGGGACAGCACTATGGCTACACCTTC. The full variable domain, in which reference TRBV2 and TRBJ1-2 provide the parts outside the CDR3, is EPEVTQTPSHQVTQMGQEVILRCVPISNHLYFYWYRQILGQKVEFLVSFYNNEISEKSEIFDDQFSVERPDGSNFTLKIRSTKLEDSAMYFCASSTTGQHYGYTFGSGTRLTVV.

This clone turned up a few times. The chain recombines TRBV19 with TRBJ2-7; the D gene is possibly TRBD1 (5 bases). CDR3 size: 14 residues. Looked up from germline, CDR1 is LNHDA and CDR2 is SQIVND (reference sequence). Trimming shortened V by 1 base and J by 1 base, and 8 bases separated the two germline ends. CDR3 residues: CASSIAQVSYEQYF. The DNA for the CDR3 is TGTGCCAGTAGTATAGCACAGGTATCCTACGAGCAGTACTTC.

This chain uses TRBV15 with TRBJ1-2; D perhaps matches TRBD1 (5 bases). CDR1 LNHNV and CDR2 YYDKDF come from the germline V gene (reference sequence). V was pared by 1 base and J by 3 bases, with 6 bases between. This CDR3 contains 13 residues. The CDR3 region is CATSRARDYGYTF. The CDR3 DNA follows: TGTGCCACCAGCAGAGCCAGGGACTATGGCTACACCTTC.

This chain links TRBV5-1 with TRBJ2-7, with a tentative D call TRBD2 (6 bases). This CDR3 comprises 13 residues. With 0 bases removed from V and 3 bases from J, the gap between germline ends came to 7 bases. CDR1 and CDR2 from the germline V gene are SGHRS and YFSETQ. The CDR3 DNA sequence: TGCGCCAGCAGCTTGGTTAGCGGCTACGAGCAGTACTTC. Residues: CASSLVSGYEQYF.

J is TRBJ2-5 and V is TRBV29-1, with TRBD1 identical over 9 bases. The end of the DNA is better explained by TRBJ2-7, so the J call may be wrong. The CDR3 is 14 amino acids. In germline, CDR1 is SQVTM, CDR2 ANQGSEA. The DNA for the CDR3 is TGCAGCGGGGGGTCGGGACAGGGTGCCTACGAGCAGTACTTC. Protein sequence: CSGGSGQGAYEQYF.

J is TRBJ2-3 and V is TRBV11-2; 7 bases line up with TRBD1. Looked up from germline, CDR1 is SGHAT and CDR2 is FQNNGV. With V trimmed by 5 bases and J by 1 base, 6 bases remained unmatched. This CDR3 contains 15 residues. The CDR3 DNA reads as TGTGCCAGCAGCACCTCGACAGGGCGCACAGATACGCAGTATTTT. It translates to CASSTSTGRTDTQYF.

The chain couples TRBV10-3 to TRBJ2-3; D might be TRBD2 (5 bases). Trimming removed 3 bases from V and 3 bases from J, with 10 bases in between. This CDR3 is built from 14 residues. Germline CDR1 is ENHRY and CDR2 is SYGVKD. CDR3 protein: CAISDRGLTDTQYF. For the CDR3, the DNA is TGTGCCATCAGTGACCGGGGTTTGACAGATACGCAGTATTTT.

The chain has TRBV13 and TRBJ2-1; D is undetermined. Germline values: CDR1 PRHDT, CDR2 FYEKMQ (reference sequence). This CDR3 comprises 15 residues. V lost 5 bases and J lost 0, with 11 bases in between. As DNA, the CDR3 is TGTGCCAGCAGCACCTCGGAGACCTCCTACAATGAGCAGTTCTTC. Encoded protein: CASSTSETSYNEQFF.

This clone was observed a handful of times. This chain joins TRBV6-1 and TRBJ2-3, with 7 bases matching TRBD1. CDR1 and CDR2 from the germline V gene are MNHNS and SASEGT. The CDR3 runs 15 residues. The J segment lost 4 bases and the V segment lost 8 bases, leaving 12 bases of the junction unmatched. CDR3 sequence (DNA): TGTGCCAGCCGATCCGACAGGGACGGCGCAGATACGCAGTATTTT. It translates to CASRSDRDGADTQYF.

This clone has only a few counts. The chain couples TRBV30 to TRBJ1-5; tentatively, D is TRBD1 (6 bases). The V end lost 2 bases, the J end lost 4 bases, and 9 bases lay between the germline ends. This CDR3 region has 13 residues. The germline gives CDR1 GTSNPN, CDR2 SVGIG (reference sequence). In DNA, the CDR3 is TGTGCCTGGAGTAATCAGGGGAATCAGCCCCAGCATTTT. Residues: CAWSNQGNQPQHF. The full variable domain, completed using reference TRBV30 and TRBJ1-5, is SQTIHQWPATLVQPVGSPLSLECTVEGTSNPNLYWYRQAAGRGLQLLFYSVGIGQISSEVPQNLSASRPQDRQFILSSKKLLLSDSGFYLCAWSNQGNQPQHFGDGTRLSIL.

This CDR3 reads CASSFTTSGRAAADTQYF. The CDR3 DNA follows: TGTGCCAGCAGCTTTACGACTAGCGGGAGGGCCGCAGCAGATACGCAGTATTTT. This chain links TRBV11-2 with TRBJ2-3, with TRBD2 identical over 14 bases. Germline CDR1 SGHAT, CDR2 FQNNGV. The CDR3 totals 18 residues. Germline trimming cut 3 bases from V and 4 bases from J; bases unmatched to any gene: 9.

Comment on this clone: The sample holds other DNA sequences that translate to the same CDR3. This chain connects TRBV2 to TRBJ1-5, with 10 bases aligning to TRBD1. The germline CDR1 and CDR2 sequences are SNHLY and FYNNEI. Trimming removed 4 bases from V and 4 bases from J; junction bases left unmatched: 1. The CDR3 extends over 14 amino acids. The CDR3 coding sequence is TGTGCCAGCAGTGGGACAGGGGGGAATCAGCCCCAGCATTTT. Amino acids: CASSGTGGNQPQHF.

This clone turned up a few times. This sequence joins TRBV11-2 and TRBJ1-6, with 7 bases lining up with TRBD1. The germline V gene has CDR1 SGHAT and CDR2 FQNNGV. The CDR3 is made up of 17 amino acids. J was trimmed by 7 bases and V by 2 bases; bases with no gene match: 11. CDR3 in DNA: TGTGCCAGCAGCTTAAGCGCCCGGGACAGCTTAAATTCACCCCTCCACTTT. Protein: CASSLSARDSLNSPLHF.

The chain has TRBV7-2 and TRBJ1-1, with 9 bases matching TRBD1. The CDR3 sequence is 18 residues long. V lost 5 bases and J lost 6; bases outside the gene matches: 19. The germline V gene has CDR1 SGHTA and CDR2 FQGNSA. The CDR3 here is CASSPGVGRDRAFSEAFF. The CDR3 nucleotides read TGTGCCAGCAGCCCAGGAGTCGGCCGGGACAGGGCTTTTTCTGAAGCTTTCTTT.

The rearrangement uses TRBV7-8 and TRBJ2-5; 7 bases are shared with TRBD2. The J call is in doubt because the DNA end fits TRBJ2-7 better. The CDR3 extends over 17 amino acids. Germline lookup yields CDR1 SGHVS and CDR2 FQNEAQ. The CDR3 region is CASSLSPSGRRPYEQYF. CDR3 DNA sequence: TGTGCCAGCAGCTTATCGCCTAGCGGTCGACGGCCCTACGAGCAGTACTTC.

This clone was observed a single time. This rearrangement joins TRBV4-3 to TRBJ2-6; a possible D gene is TRBD2 (7 bases). This CDR3 has 22 amino acids. V gave up 6 bases and J gave up 1 base, with 31 bases separating them. CDR1 and CDR2 from the germline V gene are LGHNA and YSLEER. The CDR3 here is CASRGGDKETQWVTSGANVLTF. Here the CDR3 DNA reads TGCGCCAGCAGGGGGGGGGACAAGGAGACGCAGTGGGTGACTTCTGGGGCCAACGTCCTGACTTTC.

The chain combines TRBV5-1 with TRBJ2-5; TRBD1 matches 9 bases. The CDR3 covers 15 residues. Germline V gives CDR1 SGHRS, CDR2 YFSETQ. With V trimmed by 4 bases and J by 5 bases, 9 bases remained unmatched. The CDR3 coding sequence is TGCGCCAGCAGCCACCGGGACAGGGTCCGGGAGACCCAGTACTTC. It encodes CASSHRDRVRETQYF.

The chain couples TRBV7-6 to TRBJ2-3; D perhaps matches TRBD2 (5 bases). V lost 5 bases and J 0 bases, leaving 9 bases between the germline ends. Per germline, CDR1 SGHVS and CDR2 FNYEAQ. The CDR3 consists of 14 residues. DNA for the CDR3: TGTGCCAGCAGCCCGAGCGGTAGCACAGATACGCAGTATTTT. This translates into CASSPSGSTDTQYF.

CDR3 sequence (DNA): TGCAGCGTCCGCAGGGGCCGGAACACTGAAGCTTTCTTT. Translation gives CSVRRGRNTEAFF. The chain carries TRBV29-1 and TRBJ1-1; maybe TRBD1 (6 bases). Trimming shortened V by 6 bases and J by 1 base, and 12 bases separated the two germline ends. CDR1 is SQVTM, CDR2 ANQGSEA, per germline. This CDR3 spans 13 amino acids.

The rearrangement uses TRBV6-5 and TRBJ2-1; D is possibly TRBD2 (6 bases). Trimming cost V 0 bases and J 0 bases, with 9 bases left between them. CDR1 is MNHEY, CDR2 SVGAGI, per germline. This CDR3 comprises 16 residues. Here the CDR3 DNA reads TGTGCCAGCAGTTACTCTAGCGGAGTCTCCTACAATGAGCAGTTCTTC. As protein: CASSYSSGVSYNEQFF.

Only a few counts were recorded for this clone. The chain is built from TRBV5-1 and TRBJ1-1; weak D call: TRBD1 (5 bases). The CDR3 has 14 amino acids. Trimming removed 4 bases from V and 1 base from J, with 11 bases in between. Germline CDR1 SGHRS, CDR2 YFSETQ. The CDR3 loop is CASSPTGENTEAFF. The DNA for the CDR3 is TGCGCCAGCAGCCCCACGGGGGAGAACACTGAAGCTTTCTTT.

The chain recombines TRBV27 with TRBJ2-1; 9 bases are shared with TRBD2. CDR3 size: 17 residues. V was pared by 2 bases and J by 6 bases, with 11 bases of the junction left unmatched. Germline V CDR1 and CDR2: MNHEY, SMNVEV (reference sequence). The CDR3 DNA follows: TGTGCCAGCAGTTTAAAACAACGGCGGGGGGGCATCAATGAGCAGTTCTTC. Translated: CASSLKQRRGGINEQFF.